This T cell receptor beta chain emerged from a study of CD8 T cells in ankylosing spondylitis (dated by TCRdb to the late 2010s). About the study as a whole: The study profiled T cell receptor beta repertoires in healthy donors and ankylosing spondylitis patients to find disease-linked TCR variants. Peripheral blood samples were taken, and synovial fluid was additionally collected from ankylosing spondylitis patients. The whole study cohort included under 140 healthy donors and under 30 ankylosing spondylitis patients. Beyond this particular receptor, the publication reports: In peripheral blood, the disease-linked clones were found at relatively low frequencies and had a CD8+ phenotype. Significant enrichment of the disease-linked clones was reported in matched synovial fluid samples from ankylosing spondylitis patients. Some of the motif variants had been reported before in the synovial fluid and blood of reactive arthritis patients, a finding that suggests common disease-initiation mechanisms. A TCR beta motif of roughly 8 highly homologous amino acid variants appeared characteristic of blood from ankylosing spondylitis patients.

This clonotype appeared many times. The antigen it binds to is not known. No much larger clone is present one base from it, and per-base qualities are unavailable. Including the terminal cysteine and phenylalanine, the CDR3 comprises 15 residues. CDR3 DNA is the only sequence kept; it has 45 bases, read in frame from the first base. The germline V gene provides CDR1 ENHRY and CDR2 SYGVKD. V and J are trimmed by 3 bases and 4 bases, and the gene matches miss 6 bases of the junction. The run used an Illumina HiSeq 2500. Quantitative 5'-RACE with molecular barcodes was the method used to prepare the TCR beta libraries. The authors' pipeline ran thus. A new computational method, built on a probabilistic model of VDJ rearrangement, was used to identify disease-linked TCR variants. Clones were called with MiXCR by TCRdb after fastp trimmed the public reads at Q25, and only in-frame beta chains were retained. Each CDR3 protein appears once, grouped with its most common genes and DNA. The V and J calls were determined by TCRdb, not by the authors. Here the sample has 200,000 to 300,000 distinct CDR3 sequences; 8.6% occur a single time. The leading ten clones occupy approximately 6.2% of the sample.

The sequence derives from a male donor with ankylosing spondylitis or in good health (not recorded which). Input material: blood, either unsorted or a sorted T cell fraction (not recorded which). The chain is encoded by TRBV10-3 joined to TRBJ1-1, with 9 junctional bases fitting TRBD1. For the CDR3, the sequence is CAISDYDRGVTEAFF. The nucleotides read TGTGCCATCAGTGATTATGACAGGGGGGTCACTGAAGCTTTCTTT.